This T cell receptor (beta chain) was recovered during a study of PD-1 blockade in classical Hodgkin lymphoma. At the level of the study: Once every 2 weeks, patients received intravenous nivolumab at 3 mg/kg. Whole-study findings and limits: Patients were excluded if nivolumab began under 1 year after ASCT (the autologous transplant). A reduction in baseline TCR diversity was reportedly seen in newly diagnosed patients relative to healthy donors.

Clones were read by immunoSEQ multiplex PCR, and TCRdb kept only the in-frame ones, dropping some. The sample includes more than 40,000 clones, 60% to 80% seen only once; the top ten take under 3%. This clone was seen just once. Its target is unknown. Documented time point: cycle 4 day 1 (C4D1), after five to seven weeks of nivolumab. Every patient relapsed after autologous stem cell transplantation, and brentuximab vedotin exposure varied. This clonotype was sampled from a human donor with classical Hodgkin lymphoma. The specimen comprised peripheral blood mononuclear cells (PBMCs), sampled before the fourth cycle of nivolumab.

The CDR3 sequence is CATSSVTSYEQYF. CDR3 bases: TGTGCCACCAGCAGCGTGACGTCCTACGAGCAGTACTTC. The chain links TRBV15 to TRBJ2-7, with D uncertain. The CDR3 covers 13 residues. CDR1 LNHNV and CDR2 YYDKDF come from the germline V gene (reference sequence). The V end lost 3 bases, the J end lost 1 base, and 7 bases lay between the germline ends.